Listed below are T cell receptor beta chains from one sample, sequenced in a study of blood T cell repertoires in COVID-19. The protocol was immunoSEQ multiplex PCR, while the TCRdb copy is restricted to in-frame clones and leaves out a portion. The sample records some 60,000 clones, about 92% being singletons. Sample: peripheral blood. The receptors come from a man aged 60 to 75 with acute or convalescent COVID-19. CDR3s include the opening cysteine and the closing phenylalanine or tryptophan. A D gene is named only where the DNA matches it firmly. Rows give clone size only sometimes, using once, few, many, or a class for an expanded clone.

>13|TRBV5-1|TRBD1|TRBJ2-1|NA
TGCGCCAGCAGCACCGGACAGGTAAATGAGCAGTTCTTC
CASSTGQVNEQFF
>14|TRBV10-3|NA|TRBJ1-4|NA
TGTGCCATCAGTGAGGGACCGGGGATGAAAAAACTGTTTTTT
CAISEGPGMKKLFF
>13|TRBV6-5|TRBD1|TRBJ1-5|NA
TGTGCCGGGACAGCGCAAACCGGGCAGCCCCAGCATTTT
CAGTAQTGQPQHF
>16|TRBV9|NA|TRBJ2-2|NA
TGTGCCAGCAGCGCGCCAGGGGTACTGAACACCGGGGAGCTGTTTTTT
CASSAPGVLNTGELFF
>14|TRBV19|NA|TRBJ1-1|NA
TGTGCCAGTAGTACCGACAGGATCAACACTGAAGCTTTCTTT
CASSTDRINTEAFF
>14|TRBV6-6|TRBD2|TRBJ2-7|NA
TGTGCCAGCAGTCTCGGGGGGAGCTCCTACGAGCAGTACTTC
CASSLGGSSYEQYF
>14|TRBV27|TRBD2|TRBJ2-1|NA
TGTGCCAGCAGTCTCTTGGGAGGGGTATCTGAGCAGTTCTTC
CASSLLGGVSEQFF
>16|TRBV11-2|TRBD1|TRBJ2-7|once
TGTGCCAGCAGCCCCGGACAGGGCGCGAGGTCCTACGAGCAGTACTTC
CASSPGQGARSYEQYF
>16|TRBV2|TRBD1|TRBJ2-7|NA
TGTGCCAGCAGTGGAGAAAGGGACAGGGTAGTCTACGAGCAGTACTTC
CASSGERDRVVYEQYF
>13|TRBV6-4|TRBD2|TRBJ2-1|NA
TGTGCCAGCAGTACTAGCGGGGGCAATGAGCAGTTCTTC
CASSTSGGNEQFF
>13|TRBV12-3/TRBV12-4|TRBD1|TRBJ2-4|NA
TGTGCCAGCAGATTCCGGGACAGGGACATTCAGTACTTC
CASRFRDRDIQYF
>13|TRBV18|NA|TRBJ1-2|NA
TGTGCCAGCTCACCACCGGGACAAAATGGCTACACCTTC
CASSPPGQNGYTF
>16|TRBV7-9|TRBD1|TRBJ1-6|NA
TGTGCCAGCAGCTTCGGTAGACAGGGCGGGGTTTCACCCCTCCACTTT
CASSFGRQGGVSPLHF
>11|TRBV20-1|NA|TRBJ1-1|NA
TGCAGTGCTAGTCGACAGATTGAAGCTTTCTTT
CSASRQIEAFF
>14|TRBV18|TRBD1|TRBJ2-7|NA
TGTGCCAGCTCACCGACGGGGACAGGTTCCGAGCAGTACTTC
CASSPTGTGSEQYF
>14|TRBV5-1|NA|TRBJ2-1|NA
TGCGCCAGCAGCTTGGAGGTAGCAGGGAATGAGCAGTTCTTC
CASSLEVAGNEQFF
>16|TRBV4-2|NA|TRBJ1-5|NA
TGTGCCAGCAGCCAAGATGGCTCTCCGAGCGATCAGCCCCAGCATTTT
CASSQDGSPSDQPQHF
>15|TRBV5-1|NA|TRBJ1-1|NA
TGCGCCAGCAATTTATTTCAGGGAGGGAACACTGAAGCTTTCTTT
CASNLFQGGNTEAFF
>14|TRBV5-6|TRBD2|TRBJ2-7|NA
TGTGCCAGCAGCTCTTCAAGCGGGATCTACGAGCAGTACTTC
CASSSSSGIYEQYF
>15|TRBV7-2|NA|TRBJ2-6|NA
TGTGCCAGCAGCTTAAGGTCTAGTGGGGCCAACGTCCTGACTTTC
CASSLRSSGANVLTF
>14|TRBV2|NA|TRBJ1-5|NA
TGTGCCAGCAAAGCCGGGTATAGCAATCAGCCCCAGCATTTT
CASKAGYSNQPQHF
>15|TRBV29-1|TRBD1|TRBJ1-5|NA
TGCAGCGTTGTAGAAAGGGGGCGCGACGGTCAGCCCCAGCATTTT
CSVVERGRDGQPQHF
>16|TRBV24-1|TRBD1|TRBJ2-2|NA
TGTGCCACCAGTGATAACAGGGGACCAAGAACCGGGGAGCTGTTTTTT
CATSDNRGPRTGELFF
>20|TRBV4-1|TRBD1|TRBJ1-4|once
TGCGCCAGCAGCCAAGAACCAGGGACGGGCAGGGGGACCAATAATGAAAAACTGTTTTTT
CASSQEPGTGRGTNNEKLFF
>11|TRBV7-2|NA|TRBJ1-1|NA
TGTGCCAGCAGCCCCCGGGGGAGAGCTTTCTTT
CASSPRGRAFF
>14|TRBV5-1|TRBD1|TRBJ1-2|few
TGCGCCAGCAGCCCCCCGGGACAGGCTTATGGCTACACCTTC
CASSPPGQAYGYTF
>11|TRBV20-1|NA|TRBJ1-1|NA
TGCAGTGCTAGAAAGAGCACTGAAGCTTTCTTT
CSARKSTEAFF
>15|TRBV18|NA|TRBJ1-1|NA
TGTGCCAGCTCACCTGAGCCCCCCGCGAACACTGAAGCTTTCTTT
CASSPEPPANTEAFF
>14|TRBV19|TRBD1|TRBJ1-1|NA
TGTGCCAGTGGGAACAGGGGAATGAACACTGAAGCTTTCTTT
CASGNRGMNTEAFF
>13|TRBV5-1|NA|TRBJ1-1|NA
TGCGCCACCACTAACCCCGGTTCCATTGAAGCTTTCTTT
CATTNPGSIEAFF
>14|TRBV11-2|NA|TRBJ2-1|NA
TGTGCCAGCAGCTTGGGCGCCTGGGGGGATGAGCAGTTCTTC
CASSLGAWGDEQFF